Listed below are T cell receptor beta chains from one sample, sequenced in a study of blood T cells in healthy people across ages. TCRdb called the 5' RACE reads again in MiXCR, with one record for every CDR3 protein. The sample consists of 1.5 million to 2 million distinct CDR3 sequences, more than 35% of them appearing once. Sequenced: blood. The receptors derive from a human donor in good health. CDR3s include the opening cysteine and the closing phenylalanine or tryptophan. D genes are given only for firm matches. Part of the rows lack a size; the others show once, few, many or a class for expanded clones.

V: TRBV29-1
size: few
J: TRBJ1-2
D: TRBD1
CDR3: CSVRPTGDYGYTF

V: TRBV4-3
size: NA
J: TRBJ2-1
D: NA
CDR3: CASSQGGGTVYNEQFF

V: TRBV20-1
size: NA
J: TRBJ2-5
D: NA
CDR3: CSASSGVGETQYF

V: TRBV4-2
size: NA
J: TRBJ2-5
D: NA
CDR3: CASSQVGTRETQYF

V: TRBV7-9
size: NA
J: TRBJ1-1
D: NA
CDR3: CASWDWGRTEAFF

V: TRBV2
size: once
J: TRBJ2-1
D: TRBD2
CDR3: CASSDSSGLRQFF

V: TRBV30
size: NA
J: TRBJ1-5
D: TRBD1
CDR3: CAWRGQADQPQHF

V: TRBV20-1
size: NA
J: TRBJ1-5
D: NA
CDR3: CSAREIRVGQPQHF

V: TRBV29-1
size: NA
J: TRBJ2-2
D: NA
CDR3: CSVRPHPGTGELFF

V: TRBV15
size: few
J: TRBJ2-1
D: NA
CDR3: CATSLPDQRNNEQFF

V: TRBV18
size: NA
J: TRBJ2-5
D: TRBD1
CDR3: CASSTLDRVTRGQYF

V: TRBV24-1
size: NA
J: TRBJ2-1
D: TRBD1
CDR3: CGTSDPGQGWVNEQFF

V: TRBV29-1
size: NA
J: TRBJ2-4
D: NA
CDR3: CSSTGQYNEQYF

V: TRBV12-3/TRBV12-4
size: NA
J: TRBJ2-1
D: TRBD2
CDR3: CASNSLGRGDNEQFF

V: TRBV12-5
size: NA
J: TRBJ2-1
D: NA
CDR3: CASGLQRQSSYNEQFF